This TCR beta chain was identified during a study of T-cell memory formation after mild COVID-19. Points from the study as a whole: Prior to infection, memory already included some responding clones, suggesting cross-reactive memory joined.

Via MiXCR, TCRdb re-called the 5' RACE reads, giving one row per CDR3 protein. The data contain around 180,000 distinct CDR3 sequences, under 20% of them singletons. Details on this clonotype: The antigen is not known.

The V gene lost 0 bases and the J gene lost 4 bases, with 9 bases spanning the gap. The germline gives CDR1 ENHRY, CDR2 SYGVKD. The CDR3 consists of 14 residues. This clonotype originated in a man younger than 35 who had mild COVID-19 (a few samples of this study predate the infection). Cell type and time point are not known. The sequenced sample was PBMCs or a T cell subset sorted from them (not recorded which). This chain uses TRBV10-3 with TRBJ2-5; D perhaps matches TRBD2 (6 bases). The CDR3 region has the DNA TGTGCCATCAGTGAGTCTGGCGGGGTAGAGACCCAGTACTTC. This encodes CAISESGGVETQYF.